This T cell receptor (beta chain) was observed in a study of T cell responses to AZD1222 COVID-19 vaccine. The data were produced by immunoSEQ multiplex PCR, yet TCRdb's version contains in-frame clones alone and is incomplete. Of about 150,000 clones detected, approximately 88% appear once; the ten largest clones hold roughly 0.98%. The input for sequencing was peripheral blood, taken 28 days after the second AZD1222 dose. This clonotype originated in an adult who received the AZD1222 COVID-19 vaccine.

CDR3 loop: CASTPDRNYGYTF. For the CDR3, the DNA is TGTGCCAGCACCCCGGACCGTAACTATGGCTACACCTTC. The gene calls are TRBV12-3 or TRBV12-4 and TRBJ1-2; D is uncertain. The CDR3 runs 13 residues. With 7 bases removed from V and 1 base from J, the gap between germline ends came to 10 bases.